These T cell receptor beta chains were read from a single sample in a study of cytomegalovirus exposure and HLA in healthy donors. This table comes from immunoSEQ multiplex PCR, and its TCRdb copy is limited to in-frame clones, with some not included. The table includes about 170,000 clones, about three quarters detected once. The sequencing sample was made of PBMCs. The receptors originated from a woman in her forties or fifties in good health and CMV-seropositive. The CDR3 runs from the conserved cysteine through the conserved F or W. Clone size, where shown, is once, few, many, or a class for clones that have expanded.

14 | TRBV25-1 | - | CASSEYRTAYEQYF
17 | TRBV4-1 | - | CASSQGVGWGGTGELFF
18 | TRBV29-1 | - | CSVEDRGGGRVSNTEAFF
16 | TRBV19 | - | CASSMKAESLTIGYTF
15 | TRBV25-1 | - | CASKGGVSSTDTQYF
14 | TRBV7-2 | - | CASSLLTSAGKQYF
16 | TRBV6-5 | - | CASSYVGSGRDGELFF
12 | TRBV19 | - | CASSQMNTEAFF
15 | TRBV6-1 | - | CASSARGLANEKLFF
11 | TRBV5-5 | - | CASSLQETQYF
15 | TRBV18 | few | CASSPVSGLHYEQYF
14 | TRBV11-2 | - | CASSLDFPGTEAFF
15 | TRBV5-1 | - | CASSQPGQMNTEAFF
14 | TRBV7-3 | - | CASSLGQGHYGYTF
14 | TRBV10-1 | - | CASSESYDGTGLTF
14 | TRBV4-1 | - | CASSPSYGQGLLNF
17 | TRBV28 | - | CASSPEGGVIPGQPQHF
16 | TRBV27 | few | CASRNRRTGRPYEQYF
17 | TRBV5-5 | - | CASSFYAFGDTHYGYTF
16 | TRBV9 | - | CASSVAGGRVQETQYF
15 | TRBV4-3 | - | CASSRLAGTSYEQYF
14 | TRBV11-2 | - | CASSADSFNEKLFF
13 | TRBV2 | once | CASKGEGNQPQHF
13 | TRBV19 | - | CASTGQSLGPQHF
12 | TRBV7-2 | - | CASSLARLDYTF
17 | TRBV7-2 | - | CASSLPSGGGAKYGYTF
15 | TRBV5-1 | - | CASSSGGGGGYGYTF
14 | TRBV30 | - | CAGTLALSGNTIYF
16 | TRBV4-2 | once | CASHAAGPRGRETQYF
15 | TRBV28 | - | CASSTWGQGAHEQYF
15 | TRBV9 | - | CASSVLSGALNGYTF
12 | TRBV5-6 | - | CASSSGSQPQHF
16 | TRBV6-6 | - | CASTSPGQEANQPQHF
14 | TRBV7-2 | - | CASSSIVGGEGYTF
14 | TRBV9 | - | CASSVATGYNEQFF
15 | TRBV2 | - | CASSGVGGRTDIQYF
14 | TRBV7-2 | - | CASSSQGGSGTQYF
14 | TRBV6-1 | - | CASSVTGYQETQYF
15 | TRBV6-1 | - | CASSEEAGRRVPLHF
14 | TRBV6-1 | - | CASRSGPQIYGYTF
13 | TRBV19 | - | CASSNRAHNEQFF
15 | TRBV27 | - | CANSSGTVYQETQYF
16 | TRBV27 | - | CASSLSPSGGTGELFF
14 | TRBV6-5 | - | CASTKAGGYNEQFF
16 | TRBV5-1 | - | CASSPGTFGSYNEQFF
15 | TRBV7-9 | once | CASSLTEGAQETQYF
17 | TRBV15 | - | CATSRPASGGNTGELFF
16 | TRBV6-6 | - | CASSYSYLEGTGELFF
16 | TRBV5-6 | - | CASSSSRREPYNEQFF
14 | TRBV10-3 | few | CAISDGQGRETQYF
14 | TRBV5-1 | - | CASNSGQAGETQYF
15 | TRBV2 | few | CASSEGAGYTGELFF
15 | TRBV10-3 | - | CAIKRSGQGGTEAFF
14 | TRBV19 | - | CASSTRQGDQPQHF
16 | TRBV7-9 | - | CASSLLSGGFYNEQFF
17 | TRBV28 | - | CASSTYTGSPYSRKLFF
15 | TRBV7-2 | few | CASSLATTRGQPQHF
13 | TRBV19 | - | CASSSGGDYGYTF
16 | TRBV4-3 | - | CASSHVGQGALTEAFF
18 | TRBV4-1 | few | CASSQVAQGFQSNQPQHF